What follows is one T cell receptor beta chain and its context. Per the original data handling: Reference gene primer amplification gave estimated nucleated cell counts. Profiled with immunoSEQ multiplex PCR; TCRdb holds only in-frame clones, not every one. V, J and clone size are taken as reported in that table, and D and trimming were inferred from the DNA itself. The top ten clones hold about 8.1% of a sample with 250,000 or so clones, about 79% of them seen once. This entry comes from a study of blood T cell repertoires in COVID-19. Whole-study context: Sites across the United States, Italy and Spain contributed samples from acute and convalescent COVID-19. The analysed material was cDNA or gDNA that came from T cells, B-cell-depleted T cells, or PBMCs.

This CDR3 contains 13 residues. Per germline, CDR1 SNHLY and CDR2 FYNNEI. V lost 6 bases, J lost 3 bases, and 11 bases lay in between. This clonotype was sampled from an older man with acute or convalescent COVID-19. The sample taken for sequencing was peripheral blood. V is TRBV2 and J is TRBJ1-1, with D unclear. CDR3 sequence reads: CASRARDDTEAFF. The CDR3 DNA follows: TGTGCCAGCAGGGCTCGGGATGACACTGAAGCTTTCTTT.